A selection of T cell receptor beta chains follows, all from one sample in a study of cytomegalovirus exposure and HLA in healthy donors. TCRdb's table, derived via immunoSEQ multiplex PCR, lists solely in-frame clones and lacks some. The sample lists approximately 200,000 clones; approximately 88% were seen once. The sample consisted of PBMCs. The source is a boy younger than 18 in good health and CMV-seronegative. CDR3s include the opening cysteine and the closing phenylalanine or tryptophan. A D gene is named only where the DNA matches it firmly. For some rows the clone size is stated as once, few or many, or as a class when expanded; others skip it.

V: TRBV13
D: -
size: -
J: TRBJ1-2
CDR3: CASSHLLGDPNYGYTF
DNA: TGTGCCAGCAGCCATCTTTTAGGGGATCCCAACTATGGCTACACCTTC

V: TRBV30
D: -
size: -
J: TRBJ2-7
CDR3: CAWTVGGYEQYF
DNA: TGTGCCTGGACGGTAGGGGGCTACGAGCAGTACTTC

V: TRBV2
D: -
size: few
J: TRBJ2-7
CDR3: CASKVDSGGYEQYF
DNA: TGTGCCAGCAAGGTCGACTCCGGGGGATACGAGCAGTACTTC

V: TRBV19
D: -
size: few
J: TRBJ1-1
CDR3: CASSIQEANEAFF
DNA: TGTGCCAGTAGTATTCAGGAGGCGAATGAAGCTTTCTTT

V: TRBV5-1
D: TRBD1
size: once
J: TRBJ2-7
CDR3: CASTHFSGQGAHEQYF
DNA: TGCGCCAGCACCCACTTTTCCGGACAGGGGGCCCACGAGCAGTACTTC

V: TRBV5-4
D: TRBD1
size: -
J: TRBJ1-4
CDR3: CASSPWTGGATNEKLFF
DNA: TGTGCCAGCAGCCCATGGACAGGGGGCGCAACTAATGAAAAACTGTTTTTT

V: TRBV20-1
D: -
size: -
J: TRBJ1-1
CDR3: CSARLVTEAFF
DNA: TGCAGTGCTAGACTTGTCACTGAAGCTTTCTTT

V: TRBV18
D: -
size: -
J: TRBJ1-1
CDR3: CASSPPGTIEAFF
DNA: TGTGCCAGCTCACCCCCGGGTACAATTGAAGCTTTCTTT

V: TRBV27
D: -
size: -
J: TRBJ2-7
CDR3: CASSFRRLYEQYF
DNA: TGTGCCAGCAGTTTCCGAAGACTCTACGAGCAGTACTTC

V: TRBV5-1
D: -
size: -
J: TRBJ2-7
CDR3: CASSVNTRGSPLAITYEQYF
DNA: TGCGCCAGCAGCGTTAACACCAGGGGGTCCCCTCTAGCGATAACCTACGAGCAGTACTTC

V: TRBV9
D: -
size: -
J: TRBJ1-3
CDR3: CASSVATSRNTIYF
DNA: TGTGCCAGCAGCGTAGCCACCTCCAGGAACACCATATATTTT

V: TRBV7-6
D: TRBD2
size: -
J: TRBJ2-5
CDR3: CASSLLAGGKETQYF
DNA: TGTGCCAGCAGCTTACTAGCGGGGGGCAAAGAGACCCAGTACTTC

V: TRBV5-8
D: -
size: -
J: TRBJ2-2
CDR3: CASSPLLTGELFF
DNA: TGTGCCAGCAGCCCCCTCCTAACCGGGGAGCTGTTTTTT

V: TRBV2
D: TRBD2
size: -
J: TRBJ2-7
CDR3: CASSEREGRYEQYF
DNA: TGTGCCAGCAGTGAGCGGGAGGGCCGTTACGAGCAGTACTTC

V: TRBV5-6
D: -
size: -
J: TRBJ1-4
CDR3: CASSDRTINEKLFF
DNA: TGTGCCAGCAGCGACAGGACCATTAATGAAAAACTGTTTTTT

V: TRBV9
D: TRBD1
size: -
J: TRBJ1-3
CDR3: CASSPTGGQRGGNTIYF
DNA: TGTGCCAGCAGCCCAACAGGGGGACAGAGAGGAGGAAACACCATATATTTT

V: TRBV18
D: -
size: -
J: TRBJ1-1
CDR3: CASSPSGGRAEAFF
DNA: TGTGCCAGCTCACCTAGTGGGGGCAGGGCTGAAGCTTTCTTT

V: TRBV5-1
D: -
size: -
J: TRBJ1-3
CDR3: CASSLASSGNTIYF
DNA: TGCGCCAGCAGCTTGGCGAGCTCTGGAAACACCATATATTTT

V: TRBV14
D: TRBD1
size: once
J: TRBJ2-1
CDR3: CASSRLQGAGYNEQFF
DNA: TGTGCCAGCAGCCGCCTACAGGGGGCTGGATACAATGAGCAGTTCTTC

V: TRBV5-1
D: -
size: -
J: TRBJ1-1
CDR3: CASSLVRGTRRDTNTEAFF
DNA: TGCGCCAGCAGCTTGGTCCGCGGTACCCGACGGGACACGAACACTGAAGCTTTCTTT

V: TRBV29-1
D: TRBD2
size: many
J: TRBJ2-1
CDR3: CSVHGGDFQSVDEQFF
DNA: TGCAGCGTCCACGGGGGGGACTTTCAGAGTGTCGATGAGCAGTTCTTC

V: TRBV7-9
D: TRBD1
size: -
J: TRBJ2-7
CDR3: CASSARDRGPYEQYF
DNA: TGTGCCAGCAGCGCGCGGGACAGGGGGCCCTACGAGCAGTACTTC

V: TRBV4-1
D: -
size: -
J: TRBJ2-3
CDR3: CASSQVREGTDTQYF
DNA: TGCGCCAGCAGCCAAGTCAGGGAAGGAACAGATACGCAGTATTTT

V: TRBV4-1
D: -
size: few
J: TRBJ2-7
CDR3: CASSLNRGGAYEQYF
DNA: TGCGCCAGCAGCCTGAACAGGGGAGGCGCCTACGAGCAGTACTTC

V: TRBV6-4
D: -
size: -
J: TRBJ2-3
CDR3: CASSSRGGTDTQYF
DNA: TGTGCCAGCAGTTCTAGGGGCGGCACAGATACGCAGTATTTT

V: TRBV6-1
D: TRBD1
size: -
J: TRBJ2-2
CDR3: CASSNRDRPTGELFF
DNA: TGTGCCAGCAGTAACCGGGACAGACCCACCGGGGAGCTGTTTTTT

V: TRBV6-5
D: -
size: -
J: TRBJ2-7
CDR3: CASSSIYEQYF
DNA: TGTGCCAGCAGTTCTATTTACGAGCAGTACTTC

V: TRBV9
D: TRBD1
size: -
J: TRBJ1-6
CDR3: CASSVGARTGNNSPLHF
DNA: TGTGCCAGCAGCGTAGGGGCGCGGACAGGGAACAATTCACCCCTCCACTTT

V: TRBV6-5
D: TRBD1
size: -
J: TRBJ2-3
CDR3: CASRVGQGGDTQYF
DNA: TGTGCCAGCAGGGTAGGACAGGGTGGAGATACGCAGTATTTT

V: TRBV9
D: -
size: -
J: TRBJ1-6
CDR3: CAIANRASPLHF
DNA: TGTGCCATCGCTAACAGGGCTTCACCCCTCCACTTT

V: TRBV29-1
D: TRBD2
size: -
J: TRBJ2-7
CDR3: CSGGGAHEQYF
DNA: TGCAGCGGGGGAGGGGCCCACGAGCAGTACTTC

V: TRBV6-1
D: TRBD1
size: -
J: TRBJ1-2
CDR3: CASSSPGQAVGYTF
DNA: TGTGCCAGCAGCTCACCGGGACAGGCGGTTGGCTACACCTTC

V: TRBV9
D: -
size: -
J: TRBJ2-5
CDR3: CASSPGWSEETQYF
DNA: TGTGCCAGCAGTCCCGGTTGGTCCGAGGAGACCCAGTACTTC

V: TRBV4-3
D: -
size: few
J: TRBJ2-4
CDR3: CASSQDGRDFQYF
DNA: TGCGCCAGCAGCCAAGATGGTCGAGACTTTCAGTACTTC

V: TRBV4-3
D: TRBD1
size: -
J: TRBJ1-4
CDR3: CASSLGAVRDREKLFF
DNA: TGCGCCAGCAGCCTAGGCGCCGTTCGGGACAGAGAAAAACTGTTTTTT

V: TRBV4-2
D: TRBD1
size: -
J: TRBJ2-3
CDR3: CASSRRPTGGDDTDTQYF
DNA: TGTGCCAGCAGTCGTCGACCAACAGGGGGAGACGACACAGATACGCAGTATTTT

V: TRBV7-2
D: -
size: -
J: TRBJ1-3
CDR3: CASSLAGTLNTIYF
DNA: TGTGCCAGCAGCTTAGCCGGGACATTAAACACCATATATTTT

V: TRBV5-5
D: -
size: -
J: TRBJ1-5
CDR3: CASSFGQPSNQPQHF
DNA: TGTGCCAGCAGCTTCGGACAGCCTAGCAATCAGCCCCAGCATTTT

V: TRBV9
D: -
size: -
J: TRBJ1-2
CDR3: CASSAGTERDDGYTF
DNA: TGTGCCAGCAGCGCAGGGACGGAGCGGGACGATGGCTACACCTTC

V: TRBV27
D: -
size: once
J: TRBJ2-4
CDR3: CASSSPGTQAKNIQYF
DNA: TGTGCCAGCAGTTCCCCGGGGACACAAGCCAAAAACATTCAGTACTTC

V: TRBV7-9
D: TRBD2
size: -
J: TRBJ2-3
CDR3: CASSLRAGGDTDTQYF
DNA: TGTGCCAGCAGCTTACGAGCGGGGGGAGACACAGATACGCAGTATTTT

V: TRBV6-5
D: -
size: -
J: TRBJ2-7
CDR3: CASSYGGDAYF
DNA: TGTGCCAGCAGTTACGGAGGGGATGCGTACTTC

V: TRBV10-2
D: TRBD1
size: few
J: TRBJ1-4
CDR3: CASRTGGFEKLFF
DNA: TGCGCCAGCAGGACAGGGGGCTTTGAAAAACTGTTTTTT

V: TRBV10-3
D: TRBD1
size: -
J: TRBJ2-3
CDR3: CAISETGGVGTDTQYF
DNA: TGTGCCATCAGTGAGACAGGGGGAGTTGGCACAGATACGCAGTATTTT

V: TRBV29-1
D: TRBD1
size: -
J: TRBJ1-2
CDR3: CSVYGTGQSNYGYTF
DNA: TGCAGCGTGTACGGGACAGGGCAGAGTAACTATGGCTACACCTTC

V: TRBV2
D: -
size: once
J: TRBJ1-6
CDR3: CASSEARPDNSPLHF
DNA: TGTGCCAGCAGTGAAGCGAGGCCCGACAATTCACCCCTCCACTTT

V: TRBV28
D: TRBD1
size: -
J: TRBJ1-5
CDR3: CASSLDRSSNQPQHF
DNA: TGTGCCAGCAGTTTGGACAGGTCTAGCAATCAGCCCCAGCATTTT

V: TRBV5-1
D: -
size: -
J: TRBJ2-1
CDR3: CASSLDLAYNEQFF
DNA: TGCGCCAGCAGCTTGGACTTAGCCTACAATGAGCAGTTCTTC

V: TRBV7-3
D: -
size: -
J: TRBJ1-1
CDR3: CASSLTGGGTEAFF
DNA: TGTGCCAGCAGCTTAACAGGGGGGGGGACTGAAGCTTTCTTT

V: TRBV7-3
D: -
size: -
J: TRBJ1-1
CDR3: CASSLTTEAFF
DNA: TGTGCCAGCAGCTTGACAACTGAAGCTTTCTTT

V: TRBV27
D: TRBD2
size: once
J: TRBJ2-3
CDR3: CASSFLLAGALDTQYF
DNA: TGTGCCAGCAGTTTCCTACTAGCGGGCGCCCTGGATACGCAGTATTTT

V: TRBV7-6
D: -
size: -
J: TRBJ1-5
CDR3: CASSLATQARRPSNQPQHF
DNA: TGTGCCAGCAGCTTAGCTACTCAGGCACGGAGGCCTAGCAATCAGCCCCAGCATTTT